This is a list of T cell receptor beta chains from one sample in a study of cytomegalovirus exposure and HLA in healthy donors. Method: immunoSEQ multiplex PCR; TCRdb's copy keeps in-frame clones and lacks some. The sample gives under 150,000 clones, almost 80% of which show up once; 1.5% to 2% is in the top ten. Material for sequencing was PBMCs. The receptors were gathered from a woman aged 25 to 45 in good health and CMV-seronegative. Each CDR3 is given with its conserved first and last residue. Each record gives: V gene, clone size, J gene, D gene, CDR3 protein, CDR3 DNA. A D gene is named only where the DNA matches it firmly. A row's size may be missing; if present it is once, few, many or a size class.

v_gene: TRBV5-4; abundance: -; j_gene: TRBJ2-7; d_gene: -; CDR3aa: CASSLEGQTYEQYF; CDR3nt: TGTGCCAGCAGCTTGGAGGGACAAACCTACGAGCAGTACTTC
v_gene: TRBV19; abundance: -; j_gene: TRBJ1-5; d_gene: -; CDR3aa: CASSRQHGGVHQPQHF; CDR3nt: TGTGCCAGTAGTCGACAGCACGGAGGGGTTCATCAGCCCCAGCATTTT
v_gene: TRBV27; abundance: once; j_gene: TRBJ2-5; d_gene: TRBD1; CDR3aa: CASSSPRGQGEETQYF; CDR3nt: TGTGCCAGCAGTTCTCCCCGGGGACAGGGTGAGGAGACCCAGTACTTC
v_gene: TRBV14; abundance: -; j_gene: TRBJ2-1; d_gene: TRBD2; CDR3aa: CASSLGGGTSSEQFF; CDR3nt: TGTGCCAGCAGCCTAGGCGGGGGGACCTCCTCCGAGCAGTTCTTC
v_gene: TRBV7-6; abundance: -; j_gene: TRBJ2-7; d_gene: TRBD1; CDR3aa: CASSPLGQGGSYEQYF; CDR3nt: TGTGCCAGCAGCCCTCTGGGACAGGGGGGCTCCTACGAGCAGTACTTC
v_gene: TRBV13; abundance: -; j_gene: TRBJ2-5; d_gene: TRBD2; CDR3aa: CASSLAAGPVQETQYF; CDR3nt: TGTGCCAGCAGCTTAGCAGCGGGGCCTGTTCAAGAGACCCAGTACTTC
v_gene: TRBV5-1; abundance: -; j_gene: TRBJ2-2; d_gene: TRBD2; CDR3aa: CASSLASGGFDTGELFF; CDR3nt: TGCGCCAGCAGCTTGGCCAGCGGGGGGTTTGACACCGGGGAGCTGTTTTTT
v_gene: TRBV6-5; abundance: -; j_gene: TRBJ1-1; d_gene: -; CDR3aa: CASSYSGGLGTEAFF; CDR3nt: TGTGCCAGCAGTTACTCGGGGGGATTGGGCACTGAAGCTTTCTTT
v_gene: TRBV9; abundance: -; j_gene: TRBJ2-3; d_gene: TRBD2; CDR3aa: CASSVVSRGVGADTQYF; CDR3nt: TGTGCCAGCAGCGTAGTCTCGCGGGGGGTCGGCGCAGATACGCAGTATTTT
v_gene: TRBV30; abundance: -; j_gene: TRBJ1-4; d_gene: -; CDR3aa: CAWTGQFNEKLFF; CDR3nt: TGTGCCTGGACAGGACAGTTTAATGAAAAACTGTTTTTT
v_gene: TRBV4-1; abundance: -; j_gene: TRBJ2-7; d_gene: -; CDR3aa: CASSRTESYEQYF; CDR3nt: TGCGCCAGCAGCCGGACAGAGAGCTACGAGCAGTACTTC